This TCR beta chain comes out of a study of T cell responses to AZD1222 COVID-19 vaccine. Study summary: Both about-4-week and about-12-week second-dose recipients were combined.

Trimming stripped 0 bases from V and 3 bases from J, with 8 bases between. CDR1 and CDR2 (germline): LGHDT, YNNKEL (reference sequence). The CDR3 runs 14 residues. The table came from immunoSEQ multiplex PCR; TCRdb's copy has only in-frame clones and leaves some out. In the table there are 150,000 to 200,000 clones, roughly 93% of which are singletons. This TCR came from an adult in good health. This material consisted of peripheral blood, taken on day 0 of AZD1222 vaccination. The chain links TRBV3-1 (or the pseudogene TRBV3-2) to TRBJ1-1; D not resolved. As DNA, the CDR3 is TGTGCCAGCAGCCAAGAATACACCTACACTGAAGCTTTCTTT. It specifies CASSQEYTYTEAFF.